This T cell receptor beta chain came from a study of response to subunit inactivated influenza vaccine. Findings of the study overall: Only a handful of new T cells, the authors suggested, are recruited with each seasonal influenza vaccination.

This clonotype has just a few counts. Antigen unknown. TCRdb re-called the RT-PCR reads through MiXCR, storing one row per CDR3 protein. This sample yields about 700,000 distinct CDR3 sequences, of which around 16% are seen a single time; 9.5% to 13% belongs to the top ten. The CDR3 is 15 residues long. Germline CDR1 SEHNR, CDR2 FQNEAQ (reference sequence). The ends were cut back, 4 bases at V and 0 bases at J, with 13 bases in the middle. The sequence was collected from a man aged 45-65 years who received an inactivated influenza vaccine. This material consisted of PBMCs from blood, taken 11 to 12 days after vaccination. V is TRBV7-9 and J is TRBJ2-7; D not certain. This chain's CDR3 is CASSSDTDSSYEQYF. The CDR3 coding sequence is TGTGCCAGCAGCTCAGACACAGATAGCTCCTACGAGCAGTACTTC.